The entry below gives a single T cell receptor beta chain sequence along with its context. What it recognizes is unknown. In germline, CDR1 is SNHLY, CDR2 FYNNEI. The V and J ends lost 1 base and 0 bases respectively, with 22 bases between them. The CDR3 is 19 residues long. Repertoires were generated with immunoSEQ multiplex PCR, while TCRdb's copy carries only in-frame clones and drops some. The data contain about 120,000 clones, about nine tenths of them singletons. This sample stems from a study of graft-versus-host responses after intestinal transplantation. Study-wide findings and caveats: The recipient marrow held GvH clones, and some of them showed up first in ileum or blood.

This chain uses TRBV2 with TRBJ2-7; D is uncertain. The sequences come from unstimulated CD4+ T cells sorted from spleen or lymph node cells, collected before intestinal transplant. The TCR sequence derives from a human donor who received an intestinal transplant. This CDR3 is CASSEDIQTIPSSSYEQYF. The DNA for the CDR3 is TGTGCCAGCAGTGAAGATATCCAGACAATTCCATCGAGCTCCTACGAGCAGTACTTC.